The clone carrying this T cell receptor beta chain was seen only a few times. The antigen remains unidentified. Repertoires were generated with immunoSEQ multiplex PCR, while TCRdb's copy carries only in-frame clones and drops some. This sample has approximately 4,200 clones; around a quarter occur once, and the top ten carry 15%. The record originates from a study of sequential checkpoint blockade in melanoma. Overall study findings and caveats: Clinical benefit was about 30 times likelier when tumor T-cell fraction and clonality increased.

The treatment here: randomized to nivolumab then ipilimumab (arm A) or the reverse (arm B). The CDR3 contains 17 residues. Germline CDR1 reads MNHGY; CDR2 reads SAAAGT. Trimming at V came to 0 bases and at J to 5 bases, leaving 10 bases not matched to a gene. The receptor comes from a human donor with melanoma. This chain uses TRBV6-8 with TRBJ2-3, with 8 bases aligning to TRBD2. Material: tumor tissue (inferred from file names), obtained from a patient given nivolumab and ipilimumab in sequence. For the CDR3, the DNA is TGTGCCAGCAGTTACTCGAATCCGGGACTAGAGTTAGATACGCAGTATTTT. Translated: CASSYSNPGLELDTQYF.